The rows below give T cell receptor beta chains drawn from one sample of a study of HIV-infected patients and healthy controls. One entry per CDR3 protein results from TCRdb running MiXCR on the 5' RACE reads. The data show approximately 9,500 distinct CDR3 sequences, with about 5.2% seen just once and roughly 15% held by the top ten. Source: blood, taken before antiretroviral therapy. All receptors come from an adult with HIV infection. Both conserved end residues are trimmed from each CDR3.

TRBJ1-6 TRBV4-1 ASRTDPYNSPLH
TRBJ1-2 TRBV7-9 ASSLETFHGYT
TRBJ1-1 TRBV12-3/TRBV12-4 ASSPLGDRDTEAF
TRBJ2-3 TRBV9 ASSRRDYTDTQY
TRBJ2-1 TRBV20-1 SATRNFNEQF
TRBJ2-2 TRBV12-3/TRBV12-4 ASSLGPGGELF
TRBJ2-1 TRBV6-1 ASRGRDYNEQF
TRBJ1-5 TRBV24-1 ATILLEDLKNVFPPDVTSSH
TRBJ1-4 TRBV2 ASRQGSTNEKLF
TRBJ2-3 TRBV7-9 ASSLVGGTDTQY
TRBJ2-1 TRBV7-2 ASSSWGGGGNNEQF
TRBJ2-5 TRBV20-1 SARVGVGTQY
TRBJ1-2 TRBV20-1 SAADSGYT
TRBJ2-7 TRBV12-3/TRBV12-4 ASSSRVRGVTGHSYEQY
TRBJ2-3 TRBV12-3/TRBV12-4 ASSWSGSTDTQY
TRBJ1-5 TRBV7-8 ASSSGTGHSNQPQH
TRBJ2-1 TRBV12-3/TRBV12-4 ASSLVSSGSPYNEQF
TRBJ2-3 TRBV6-1 ASSSLLGGRTQY
TRBJ1-1 TRBV20-1 SATGQGNTEAF
TRBJ2-3 TRBV5-1 ASSLDRPDTDTQY
TRBJ1-2 TRBV21-1 ASSEIARENGYT
TRBJ1-1 TRBV19 ASSMVRDNTEAF
TRBJ2-5 TRBV15 ATSSDRVPQETQY
TRBJ2-1 TRBV27 ASSLLAGNNEQF
TRBJ1-3 TRBV7-8 ASSFTGTGPSSGNTIY
TRBJ2-2 TRBV24-1 ATTHMLQREVVTGELF